This T cell receptor (beta chain) was found in a study of shared clonotypes between healthy human individuals. The protocol was immunoSEQ multiplex PCR, while the TCRdb copy is restricted to in-frame clones and leaves out a portion. The table includes 950,000 to 1,100,000 clones, about 77% detected once. Study findings and constraints: Between a few donors, naive CD4 clonotypes were shared at a level of roughly 5.5%.

On this clone: Its target is unknown.

The CDR3 is 13 amino acids. The ends lost 10 bases at V and 2 bases at J; junction bases unmatched: 6. Germline V gene sequence: CDR1 MDHEN, CDR2 SYDVKM. The TCR sequence derives from a man younger than 30 in good health. The chain has TRBV28 and TRBJ2-3, with 7 bases that match TRBD1. The source material was memory CD4+ T cells sorted from blood. The subset is: CD45RA-negative fraction. CDR3 protein: CANLDRNTDTQYF. The CDR3 DNA is TGTGCCAACCTGGACAGGAACACAGATACGCAGTATTTT.